These 16 T cell receptor beta chains were sequenced from one sample in a study of blood T cell repertoires in COVID-19 (TCRdb year 2020). To prepare the library, the immunoSEQ multiplex PCR assay was applied. The table was pulled from immuneACCESS by TCRdb, which kept in-frame rearrangements only. Such tables lose some clones; where checked, under half of the loss comes from unresolved V genes, and the rest has no known cause. This sample is represented by about 150,000 clones; around four fifths of them were singletons. Around 5.1% of the sample rests with the top ten. The sequenced sample was PBMCs or T cells enriched from blood (not recorded which). The receptors come from a man aged 70-80 years who had been exposed to COVID-19.

This chain uses TRBV27 with TRBJ2-7, with 10 nucleotides matching TRBD2. CDR3 length: 14 residues. Looked up from germline, CDR1 is MNHEY and CDR2 is SMNVEV (reference sequence). With 2 bases clipped from V and 6 bases from J, the junction kept 4 bases outside the gene matches. The CDR3 DNA is TGTGCCAGCAGTTTAGTGACTAGCGGGTTCGAGCAGTACTTC. Translated: CASSLVTSGFEQYF.

The chain employs TRBV27 and TRBJ2-2; a weak D match, TRBD2 (7 bases). From germline, CDR1 is MNHEY and CDR2 SMNVEV (reference sequence). The CDR3 has 15 residues. V lost 3 bases, J lost 2 bases, and 10 bases lay in between. The CDR3 protein is CASSFSGGNTGELFF. The CDR3 coding sequence is TGTGCCAGCAGTTTTTCGGGGGGCAACACCGGGGAGCTGTTTTTT.

J is TRBJ1-2 and V is TRBV29-1; 7 bases align to TRBD1. The germline gives CDR1 SQVTM, CDR2 ANQGSEA. CDR3 length: 15 residues. Trimming cost V 3 bases and J 8 bases; bases outside gene matches: 15. CDR3 region: CSVDPSTEQGRGYTF. CDR3 nucleotides: TGCAGCGTTGACCCATCAACGGAACAGGGGCGCGGCTACACCTTC.

This chain connects TRBV27 to TRBJ1-2; tentatively, D is TRBD1 (5 bases). The germline CDR1 and CDR2 sequences are MNHEY and SMNVEV (reference sequence). The length of the CDR3 is 13 residues. The V end lost 7 bases, the J end lost 8 bases, and 17 bases lay between the germline ends. In nucleotides, the CDR3 is TGTGCCAGCACCCAAAAGTCAGGGTCCGGCTACACCTTC. It is translated as CASTQKSGSGYTF.

The chain recombines TRBV24-1 with TRBJ2-3; 11 nucleotides agree with TRBD2. Losses at the gene ends were 3 bases for V and 1 base for J; bases not matched to a gene: 2. CDR1 KGHDR and CDR2 SFDVKD come from the germline V gene. The CDR3 covers 16 residues. The CDR3 bases are TGTGCCACCAGTGATACACTAGCGGGAGGCACAGATACGCAGTATTTT. It codes for CATSDTLAGGTDTQYF.

V and J are TRBV12-3 or TRBV12-4 and TRBJ1-5; D ambiguous. Trimming stripped 5 bases from V and 4 bases from J, with 3 bases between. The CDR3 has 11 residues. CDR3 in DNA: TGTGCCAGCAGTCTTAATCAGCCCCAGCATTTT. As protein: CASSLNQPQHF.

This clone was recorded once. The rearrangement links TRBV7-6 to TRBJ1-1; TRBD1 aligns across 7 bases. The CDR3 contains 15 residues. V lost 5 bases, J lost 7 bases, and 13 bases stayed unmatched. Germline-derived CDR1 and CDR2 are SGHVS and FNYEAQ. DNA for the CDR3: TGTGCCAGCAGCCAAGGAGGAGGGGGCGATAATGAAGCTTTCTTT. It translates to CASSQGGGGDNEAFF.

The chain recombines TRBV2 with TRBJ2-7, with TRBD2 matching 13 bases. The CDR3 runs 17 residues. The V gene end was trimmed by 5 bases and the J gene end by 9 bases; junction bases not matched to a gene: 16. Per germline, CDR1 SNHLY and CDR2 FYNNEI. The DNA of the CDR3 is TGTGCCAGCAGTCCCCGGACGCCGGGACTAGCGGGATTGGGGCAGTACTTC. Its protein product is CASSPRTPGLAGLGQYF.

CDR3 sequence: CASSEPGQLLKELFF. In nucleotides, the CDR3 is TGTGCCAGCAGCGAACCGGGACAGCTACTTAAAGAACTGTTTTTT. The rearrangement joins TRBV28 to TRBJ1-4; 7 bases map to TRBD1. This CDR3 has 15 amino acids. Germline trimming cut 6 bases from V and 12 bases from J; bases unmatched to any gene: 16. Germline CDR1 reads MDHEN; CDR2 reads SYDVKM.

This rearrangement joins TRBV6-5 to TRBJ1-1; D unresolved. Trimming left V 6 bases short and J 0 bases short, with 8 bases between. CDR3 length equals 13 residues. Germline loops: CDR1 MNHEY, CDR2 SVGAGI. For the CDR3, the DNA is TGTGCCAGCAGAGCAGCGATGAACACTGAAGCTTTCTTT. It yields the protein CASRAAMNTEAFF.

The DNA of the CDR3 is TGTGCCAGCAGCCCAGCGGGGGGGCCCGGCACAGATACGCAGTATTTT. Encoded protein: CASSPAGGPGTDTQYF. The V call is TRBV7-2, the J call TRBJ2-3; 10 nucleotides agree with TRBD2. J was trimmed by 1 base and V by 5 bases; bases with no gene match: 6. The CDR3 runs 16 residues. Germline V gene sequence: CDR1 SGHTA, CDR2 FQGNSA.

In its sample, this clone was seen a few times. This chain uses TRBV19 with TRBJ1-3; maybe TRBD1 (5 bases). The CDR3 is 13 amino acids. Germline CDR1 and CDR2: LNHDA and SQIVND (reference sequence). The V end lost 6 bases, the J end lost 9 bases, and 15 bases lay between the germline ends. The CDR3 DNA reads TGTGCCAGTAGAATGATGCGGGGGAGCACCATATATTTT. It is translated as CASRMMRGSTIYF.

The chain combines TRBV2 with TRBJ2-1; possible D gene TRBD1, 6 bases. V lost 7 bases and J lost 3, with 10 bases in between. The CDR3 contains 13 residues. In germline, CDR1 is SNHLY, CDR2 FYNNEI. The DNA for the CDR3 is TGTGCCAGCAAAGGGACACTCTACAATGAGCAGTTCTTC. This codes for CASKGTLYNEQFF.

V gene TRBV29-1 combines with J gene TRBJ1-4; D is perhaps TRBD1 (5 bases). V lost 3 bases and J lost 7, with 12 bases in between. Looked up from germline, CDR1 is SQVTM and CDR2 is ANQGSEA. This CDR3 region has 13 residues. CDR3 residues: CSVDSQGGEKLFF. CDR3 DNA sequence: TGCAGCGTTGATAGCCAGGGCGGTGAAAAACTGTTTTTT. The full variable domain, completed using reference TRBV29-1 and TRBJ1-4, is SAVISQKPSRDICQRGTSLTIQCQVDSQVTMMFWYRQQPGQSLTLIATANQGSEATYESGFVIDKFPISRPNLTFSTLTVSNMSPEDSSIYLCSVDSQGGEKLFFGSGTQLSVL.

CDR3 sequence: CATQRDGSYEQYF. DNA for the CDR3: TGTGCCACCCAGCGGGACGGATCCTACGAGCAGTACTTC. V is TRBV24-1 and J is TRBJ2-7; TRBD2 aligns across 7 bases. CDR1 is KGHDR and CDR2 is SFDVKD in the germline V gene. The CDR3 spans 13 residues. After removal of 9 bases from V and 1 base from J, the junction contained 5 bases not matched to a gene.

The CDR3 is CASSTDRGGNQPQHF. CDR3 in DNA: TGTGCCAGCAGCACCGACAGGGGGGGCAATCAGCCCCAGCATTTT. The rearrangement joins TRBV6-5 to TRBJ1-5, with 9 bases identical to TRBD1. Trimming removed 6 bases from V and 2 bases from J; junction bases left unmatched: 5. The CDR3 is 15 amino acids. Germline loops: CDR1 MNHEY, CDR2 SVGAGI.